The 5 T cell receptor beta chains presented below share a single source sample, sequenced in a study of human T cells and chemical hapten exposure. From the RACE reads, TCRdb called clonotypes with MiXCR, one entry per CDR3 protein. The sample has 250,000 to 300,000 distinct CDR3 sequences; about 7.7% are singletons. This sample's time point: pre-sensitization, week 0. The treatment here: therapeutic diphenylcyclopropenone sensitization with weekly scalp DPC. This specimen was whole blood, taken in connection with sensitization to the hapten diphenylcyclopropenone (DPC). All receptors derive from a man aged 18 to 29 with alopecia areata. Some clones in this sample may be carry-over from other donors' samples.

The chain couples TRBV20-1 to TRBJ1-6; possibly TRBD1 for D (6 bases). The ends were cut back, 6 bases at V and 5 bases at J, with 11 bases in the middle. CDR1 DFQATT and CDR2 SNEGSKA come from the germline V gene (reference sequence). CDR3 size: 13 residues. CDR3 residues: CSASDRNNSPLHF. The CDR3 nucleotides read TGCAGTGCCTCCGACAGGAATAATTCACCCCTCCACTTT.

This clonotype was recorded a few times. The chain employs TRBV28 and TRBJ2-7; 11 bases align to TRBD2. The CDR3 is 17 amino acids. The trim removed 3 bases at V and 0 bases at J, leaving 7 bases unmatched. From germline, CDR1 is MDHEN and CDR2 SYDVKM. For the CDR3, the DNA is TGTGCCAGCAGTTTGGGTAGCGGGGGGGATAGCTCCTACGAGCAGTACTTC. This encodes CASSLGSGGDSSYEQYF.

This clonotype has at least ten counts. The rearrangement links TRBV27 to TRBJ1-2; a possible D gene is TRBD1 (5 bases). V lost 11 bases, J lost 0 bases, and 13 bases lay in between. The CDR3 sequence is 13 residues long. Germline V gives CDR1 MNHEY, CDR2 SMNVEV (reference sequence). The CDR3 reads CAARQSSNYGYTF. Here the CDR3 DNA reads TGTGCCGCCAGACAGAGCTCTAACTATGGCTACACCTTC.

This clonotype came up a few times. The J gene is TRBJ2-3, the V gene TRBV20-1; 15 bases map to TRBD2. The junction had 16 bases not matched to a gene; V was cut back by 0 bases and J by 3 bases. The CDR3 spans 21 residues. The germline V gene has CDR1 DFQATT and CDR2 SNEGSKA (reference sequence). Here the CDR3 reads CSARDLKGLAGGSESTDTQYF. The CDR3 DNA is TGCAGTGCTAGAGATCTAAAGGGACTAGCGGGGGGTAGTGAATCGACAGATACGCAGTATTTT.

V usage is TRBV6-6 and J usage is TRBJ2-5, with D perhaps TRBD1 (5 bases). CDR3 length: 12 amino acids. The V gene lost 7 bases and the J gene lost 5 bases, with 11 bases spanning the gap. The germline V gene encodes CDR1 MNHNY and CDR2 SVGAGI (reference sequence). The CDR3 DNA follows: TGTGCCAGCACGGACATTAGGGAGACCCAGTACTTC. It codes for CASTDIRETQYF.